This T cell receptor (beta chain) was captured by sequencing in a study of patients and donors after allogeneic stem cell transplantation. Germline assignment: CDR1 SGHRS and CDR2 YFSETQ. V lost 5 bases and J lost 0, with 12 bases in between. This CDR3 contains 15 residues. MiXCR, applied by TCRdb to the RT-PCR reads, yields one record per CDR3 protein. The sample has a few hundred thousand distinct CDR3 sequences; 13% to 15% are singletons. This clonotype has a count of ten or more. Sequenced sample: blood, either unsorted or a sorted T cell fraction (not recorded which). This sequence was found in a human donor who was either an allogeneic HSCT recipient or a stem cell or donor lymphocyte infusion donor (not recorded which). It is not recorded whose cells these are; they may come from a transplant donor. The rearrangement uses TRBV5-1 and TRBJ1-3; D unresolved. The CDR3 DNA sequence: TGCGCCAGCAGTGAAGGCACCTACTCTGGAAACACCATATATTTT. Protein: CASSEGTYSGNTIYF.